Shown below are 31 T cell receptor beta chains from a single sample sequenced in a study of T-cell reconstitution after alpha-beta-depleted transplantation in children. Unique molecular identifiers were built into the TCRbeta library. TCRdb re-derived calls from the PCR reads in MiXCR, one entry per CDR3 protein. The sample has about 400,000 distinct CDR3 sequences; 20% are singletons. The source was PBMCs from the stem cell graft donor, collected from the stem cell graft. These receptors were obtained from a human donor who donated a stem cell graft to a child with acute myeloid leukemia.

V usage is TRBV5-1 and J usage is TRBJ2-1; a possible D gene is TRBD2 (5 bases). Germline V gene data show CDR1 as SGHRS and CDR2 as YFSETQ. Trimming left V 2 bases short and J 4 bases short, with 10 bases between. The CDR3 covers 14 residues. CDR3 in DNA: TGCGCCAGCAGCTTATATCGGGATTACAATGAGCAGTTCTTC. Amino acid sequence: CASSLYRDYNEQFF.

This clonotype appeared a few times. DNA for the CDR3: TGCAGTGCTAGAGATTTCCAGCGGGACTTGAATGAGCAGTTCTTC. Its protein is CSARDFQRDLNEQFF. The chain uses TRBV20-1 and TRBJ2-1; 7 bases agree with TRBD2. With V trimmed by 0 bases and J by 7 bases, 9 bases remained unmatched. Looked up from germline, CDR1 is DFQATT and CDR2 is SNEGSKA (reference sequence). The CDR3 contains 15 residues.

This clonotype was detected many times. The chain employs TRBV20-1 and TRBJ2-1; 13 positions agree with TRBD2. Germline V gene data show CDR1 as DFQATT and CDR2 as SNEGSKA (reference sequence). The CDR3 sequence is 14 residues long. V shed 6 bases and J 8 bases; nucleotides not matched to a gene: 7. In DNA, the CDR3 is TGCAGTGCAAGGGGGACTAGCGGGACAGATGAGCAGTTCTTC. Protein sequence: CSARGTSGTDEQFF.

In DNA form, the CDR3 reads TGTGCCAGCAGCACCCCCGGGACGCCCCTTAATGAGCAGTTCTTC. Translation gives CASSTPGTPLNEQFF. The rearrangement links TRBV7-9 to TRBJ2-1; either TRBD1 or TRBD2 may fit D (5 bases each). In germline, CDR1 is SEHNR, CDR2 FQNEAQ (reference sequence). V was pared by 5 bases and J by 7 bases, with 18 bases between. The CDR3 is made up of 15 amino acids.

This clonotype showed up just a few times. V gene TRBV15 combines with J gene TRBJ2-2, with D hard to call. Trimming took 0 bases from V and 8 from J, leaving 7 bases between them. CDR1 and CDR2 (germline): LNHNV, YYDKDF (reference sequence). The CDR3 contains 13 residues. The CDR3 here is CATSRDLWGELFF. DNA of the CDR3: TGTGCCACCAGCAGAGATTTGTGGGGGGAGCTGTTTTTT.

This clonotype showed up many times. CDR3 sequence (DNA): TGTGCCAGCAGCTTATCCCCTAGCGGGAACAATGAGCAGTTCTTC. Encoded protein: CASSLSPSGNNEQFF. The chain has TRBV7-3 and TRBJ2-1; 9 positions agree with TRBD2. This CDR3 spans 15 amino acids. J gave up 5 bases and V 2 bases, and 4 bases lay outside the gene matches. Germline V gene sequence: CDR1 SGHTA, CDR2 FQGTGA.

Ten or more counts support this clonotype. This chain uses TRBV12-3 or TRBV12-4 with TRBJ2-6; D perhaps matches TRBD2 (6 bases). CDR3 length: 17 amino acids. V was cut by 8 bases and J by 0 bases, with 17 bases left in between. CDR3 DNA: TGTGCCAGCGCGGGAAATAGCGGAAGCTCTGGGGCCAACGTCCTGACTTTC. Protein product: CASAGNSGSSGANVLTF.

This clonotype was picked up many times. The chain couples TRBV29-1 to TRBJ2-1, with D hard to call. This CDR3 contains 11 residues. Between the trimmed V and J ends, which lost 4 bases and 4 bases, there was a span of 5 bases. The germline CDR1 and CDR2 sequences are SQVTM and ANQGSEA. The CDR3 reads CSVALYNEQFF. CDR3 DNA: TGCAGCGTTGCGTTGTACAATGAGCAGTTCTTC.

This clonotype was found a few times. The chain uses TRBV2 and TRBJ2-5; the match to TRBD2 covers 7 bases. The CDR3 spans 14 residues. Germline assignment: CDR1 SNHLY and CDR2 FYNNEI. V was clipped by 5 bases and J by 5 bases; unmatched bases: 8. The CDR3 spells CASSSGTKVETQYF. The CDR3 nucleotides are TGTGCCAGCAGTAGCGGGACTAAGGTGGAGACCCAGTACTTC. The whole variable domain, filled in from reference TRBV2 and TRBJ2-5, reads EPEVTQTPSHQVTQMGQEVILRCVPISNHLYFYWYRQILGQKVEFLVSFYNNEISEKSEIFDDQFSVERPDGSNFTLKIRSTKLEDSAMYFCASSSGTKVETQYFGPGTRLLVL.

Worth noting for this clonotype: The conserved final phenylalanine or tryptophan is absent from the CDR3, which likely points to a read error. V is TRBV5-1 and J is TRBJ2-5; D remains ambiguous. From germline, CDR1 is SGHRS and CDR2 YFSETQ. This CDR3 comprises 14 residues. The germline V and J ends were trimmed by 0 bases and 2 bases, with 8 bases remaining between them. This chain's CDR3 is CASSLASVQETQYS. The CDR3 DNA reads TGCGCCAGCAGCTTGGCCAGCGTACAAGAGACCCAGTACTCC.

This clonotype was seen a few times. V usage is TRBV28 and J usage is TRBJ2-7; D is perhaps TRBD1 (6 bases). Germline V gives CDR1 MDHEN, CDR2 SYDVKM. The V end was cut by 7 bases, the J end by 2 bases, with 15 bases between. The CDR3 loop spans 14 amino acids. CDR3: CASTPGQTAYEQYF. The CDR3 nucleotides read TGTGCCAGCACCCCAGGACAGACGGCCTACGAGCAGTACTTC.

This clonotype was detected a few times. The chain recombines TRBV6-5 with TRBJ1-2; 7 nucleotides agree with TRBD1. With V trimmed by 2 bases and J by 2 bases, 8 bases remained unmatched. The CDR3 spans 16 residues. CDR1 is MNHEY, CDR2 SVGAGI, per germline. The CDR3 spells CASSYLQTGTNYGYTF. The CDR3 DNA sequence: TGTGCCAGCAGTTACCTACAGACAGGGACAAACTATGGCTACACCTTC.

Ten or more counts support this clonotype. This chain connects TRBV20-1 to TRBJ2-7; tentatively, D is TRBD2 (5 bases). The CDR3 extends over 11 amino acids. The germline V gene encodes CDR1 DFQATT and CDR2 SNEGSKA (reference sequence). The ends were cut back, 3 bases at V and 3 bases at J, with 6 bases in the middle. This CDR3 is CSASGNYEQYF. DNA of the CDR3: TGCAGTGCTAGCGGGAACTACGAGCAGTACTTC.

This clonotype was seen more than once but under ten times. The chain employs TRBV13 and TRBJ2-1; 9 nucleotides align to TRBD1. Trimming at V came to 0 bases and at J to 0 bases, leaving 12 bases not matched to a gene. The CDR3 has 20 amino acids. The V gene's germline CDR1 is PRHDT and CDR2 FYEKMQ (reference sequence). CDR3 coding DNA: TGTGCCAGCAGCTTAGGCAACACAGGGGGCGTCGGCATCTCCTACAATGAGCAGTTCTTC. Residues: CASSLGNTGGVGISYNEQFF.

To note about this clonotype: This clone may be a read error of a much larger clone one base away. This sequence joins TRBV11-2 and TRBJ1-4, with TRBD1 matching 8 bases. V lost 0 bases to trimming and J lost 8 bases; unmatched junction nucleotides: 5. CDR3 size: 15 residues. CDR1 and CDR2 from the germline V gene are SGHAT and FQNNGV. CDR3 amino acids: CASSLDPGGDEKLFF. The CDR3 region has the DNA TGTGCCAGCAGCTTAGATCCAGGGGGCGACGAAAAACTGTTTTTT.

This clonotype was detected only a few times. The genes are TRBV11-2 and TRBJ2-5, with D uncertain. From germline, CDR1 is SGHAT and CDR2 FQNNGV. The CDR3 loop spans 15 amino acids. V lost 0 bases and J 1 base, leaving 9 bases between the germline ends. CDR3 in amino acids: CASSLDWAIQETQYF. CDR3 in DNA: TGTGCCAGCAGCTTAGATTGGGCTATCCAAGAGACCCAGTACTTC.

In regard to this clonotype: Its ends do not fully match the called genes, so a read error is possible. The V call is TRBV20-1, the J call TRBJ2-5; 11 bases agree with TRBD2. This CDR3 is 18 amino acids long. CDR1 is DFQATT and CDR2 is SNEGSKA in the germline V gene (reference sequence). This CDR3 is CSANEVTSGIRLLETLYF. CDR3 coding DNA: TGCAGTGCTAATGAAGTGACTAGCGGGATTCGGTTATTGGAGACCCTGTACTTC.

The gene calls are TRBV7-8 and TRBJ2-3, with D hard to call. The V gene lost 1 base and the J gene lost 0 bases, with 8 bases spanning the gap. Germline lookup yields CDR1 SGHVS and CDR2 FQNEAQ. The CDR3 consists of 15 residues. The CDR3 sequence: CASSLGVGSTDTQYF. The CDR3, as DNA: TGTGCCAGCAGCTTAGGAGTGGGTAGCACAGATACGCAGTATTTT.

This sequence joins TRBV24-1 and TRBJ2-5; 7 bases match TRBD1. The CDR3 contains 16 residues. Germline lookup yields CDR1 KGHDR and CDR2 SFDVKD. V shed 4 bases and J 2 bases; nucleotides not matched to a gene: 9. The CDR3 region has the DNA TGTGCCACCAGTGACGGCCTACCGGGACAGCAAGAGACCCAGTACTTC. This codes for CATSDGLPGQQETQYF.

The chain has TRBV5-1 and TRBJ2-7; TRBD1 is a possible D gene (5 bases). V lost 0 bases, J lost 5 bases, and 12 bases lay in between. Germline CDR1 is SGHRS and CDR2 is YFSETQ. The length of the CDR3 is 14 residues. This CDR3 reads CASSLDRPPDEQYF. CDR3 nucleotides: TGCGCCAGCAGCTTGGACAGGCCTCCGGACGAGCAGTACTTC.

This clonotype came up a few times. The chain uses TRBV6-5 and TRBJ2-1; TRBD2 matches at 7 bases. The CDR3 runs to 15 residues. CDR1 is MNHEY, CDR2 SVGAGI, per germline. J lost 7 bases, V lost 0 bases, and 6 bases had no gene match. DNA of the CDR3: TGTGCCAGCAGTTACTCGCGGGGGAGGGAGAATGAGCAGTTCTTC. Protein sequence: CASSYSRGRENEQFF.

In DNA, the CDR3 is TGTGCCATCAGTGAATTGGGGAACTATGGCTACACCTTC. Translated, it gives CAISELGNYGYTF. The gene calls are TRBV10-3 and TRBJ1-2; D is ambiguous. The germline CDR1 and CDR2 sequences are ENHRY and SYGVKD. This CDR3 is built from 13 residues. The V and J ends lost 3 bases and 2 bases respectively, with 7 bases between them.

This clonotype was picked up a small number of times. The rearrangement joins TRBV25-1 to TRBJ1-5; D is uncertain. Germline V gene sequence: CDR1 MGHDK, CDR2 SYGVNS. The CDR3 sequence is 15 residues long. The ends were cut back, 2 bases at V and 1 base at J, with 9 bases in the middle. CDR3 residues: CASSEGVPSNQPQHF. The CDR3 DNA sequence: TGTGCCAGCAGTGAAGGGGTGCCCAGCAATCAGCCCCAGCATTTT.

This clonotype was detected ten times or more. The chain joins TRBV28 to TRBJ2-5; TRBD1 aligns across 8 bases. This CDR3 is built from 15 residues. The junction had 4 bases not matched to a gene; V was cut back by 3 bases and J by 1 base. Germline assignment: CDR1 MDHEN and CDR2 SYDVKM. The CDR3 protein is CASSFDDRGQETQYF. Written as DNA, the CDR3 is TGTGCCAGCAGTTTCGACGACAGGGGCCAAGAGACCCAGTACTTC.

The V call is TRBV29-1, the J call TRBJ2-7; no firm D call. The V and J ends lost 6 bases and 4 bases respectively, with 13 bases between them. Germline V gene lookup returns CDR1 SQVTM and CDR2 ANQGSEA. There are 12 residues in the CDR3. The CDR3 loop reads CSVTLDGYEQYF. The CDR3, as DNA: TGCAGCGTCACATTGGACGGGTACGAGCAGTACTTC.

V is TRBV21-1 and J is TRBJ1-1; the D call TRBD1 from the table was never checked on the DNA. TRBV21-1 is tagged as a pseudogene. The CDR3 consists of 14 residues. In nucleotides, the CDR3 is TGTGCCAGCAGCAAGGGAATCCCCGGCACTGAAGCTTTCTTT. This gives the protein CASSKGIPGTEAFF.

This clonotype was detected ten times or more. This sequence joins TRBV20-1 and TRBJ2-5; D is undetermined. Germline lookup yields CDR1 DFQATT and CDR2 SNEGSKA (reference sequence). Trimming removed 3 bases at V and 3 bases at J, with 14 bases between. The CDR3 is 14 amino acids. This chain's CDR3 is CSARSSTEKETQYF. The CDR3, as DNA: TGCAGTGCTAGGAGTTCGACGGAAAAAGAGACCCAGTACTTC.

This clonotype was picked up a small number of times. An end of the junction differs from the germline gene, which may be a read error. The chain combines TRBV20-1 with TRBJ2-1; D is perhaps TRBD1 (6 bases). Germline CDR1 is DFQATT and CDR2 is SNEGSKA (reference sequence). This CDR3 has 17 amino acids. In DNA, the CDR3 is TGCTGTGCTAGAGATCTGGTTGGGGGCAGGGGCTACGATGAGCAGTTCTTC. This sequence encodes CCARDLVGGRGYDEQFF.

This clonotype was counted between two and nine times. This chain uses TRBV29-1 with TRBJ2-3; D ambiguous. Trimming shortened V by 7 bases and J by 0 bases, and 11 bases separated the two germline ends. Germline values: CDR1 SQVTM, CDR2 ANQGSEA. The CDR3 covers 13 residues. The CDR3: CSAKATSTDTQYF. CDR3 bases: TGCAGCGCTAAAGCGACTAGCACAGATACGCAGTATTTT.

Only a few counts were recorded for this clonotype. The genes are TRBV20-1 and TRBJ1-1; D gene ambiguous. V was pared by 7 bases and J by 3 bases, with 15 bases between. Germline V CDR1 and CDR2: DFQATT, SNEGSKA (reference sequence). The CDR3 runs 13 residues. This chain's CDR3 is CSVSSGQDTEAFF. The DNA for the CDR3 is TGCAGTGTCAGTTCCGGGCAGGACACTGAAGCTTTCTTT.

The chain carries TRBV28 and TRBJ2-7; 10 nucleotides align to TRBD2. The CDR3 is 16 residues long. Trimming at V came to 6 bases and at J to 4 bases, leaving 12 bases not matched to a gene. Looked up from germline, CDR1 is MDHEN and CDR2 is SYDVKM. The chain's CDR3 is CASSPPAGGRKYEQYF. CDR3 in DNA: TGTGCCAGCAGCCCACCAGCGGGAGGGCGTAAATACGAGCAGTACTTC.